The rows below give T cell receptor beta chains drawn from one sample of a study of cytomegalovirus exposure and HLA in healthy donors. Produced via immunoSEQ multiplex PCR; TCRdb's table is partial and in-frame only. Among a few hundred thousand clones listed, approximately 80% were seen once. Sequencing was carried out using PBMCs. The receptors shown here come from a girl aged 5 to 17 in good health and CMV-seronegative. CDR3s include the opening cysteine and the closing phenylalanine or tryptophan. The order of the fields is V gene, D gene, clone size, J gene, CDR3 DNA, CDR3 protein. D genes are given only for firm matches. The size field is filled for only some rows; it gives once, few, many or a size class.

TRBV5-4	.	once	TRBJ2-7	TGTGCCAGCAGCTTGAAGGGGGTCTACGAGCAGTACTTC	CASSLKGVYEQYF
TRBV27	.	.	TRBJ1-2	TGTGCCAGCAGTTTATCGGGGGGGTTTAGGGACTATGGCTACACCTTC	CASSLSGGFRDYGYTF
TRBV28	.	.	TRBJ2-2	TGTGCCAGCAGTTTTCGGAACACCGGGGAGCTGTTTTTT	CASSFRNTGELFF
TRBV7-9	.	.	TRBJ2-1	TGTGCCAGCAGCTTAAGCCGTAGCAATGAGCAGTTCTTC	CASSLSRSNEQFF
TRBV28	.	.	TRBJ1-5	TGTGCCAGCAGTTTCATGAGTCAGCCCCAGCATTTT	CASSFMSQPQHF
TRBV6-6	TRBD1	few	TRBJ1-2	TGTGCCAGCAGACGAGGACAGGGGGTAGGCTACACCTTC	CASRRGQGVGYTF
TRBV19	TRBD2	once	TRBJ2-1	TGTGCCAGCAGGACTAGCGGTTCCTACAATGAGCAGTTCTTC	CASRTSGSYNEQFF
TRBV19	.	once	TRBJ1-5	TGTGCCAGTAGTAGCCCGGGGGGCAGAAGCAATCAGCCCCAGCATTTT	CASSSPGGRSNQPQHF
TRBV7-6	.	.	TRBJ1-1	TGTGCCAGCAGCTCCAGGAACACTGAAGCTTTCTTT	CASSSRNTEAFF
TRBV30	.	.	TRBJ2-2	TGTGCTCAGGGGTGGAGGGAGCTGTTTTTT	CAQGWRELFF
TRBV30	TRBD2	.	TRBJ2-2	TGTGCCTGGAGCGAGACTAGCGGGGGCGCCGGGGAGCTGTTTTTT	CAWSETSGGAGELFF
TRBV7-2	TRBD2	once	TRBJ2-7	TGTGCCAGCAGCTTAGTGGCGGGGGGGCCTCCTAGCGAGCAGTACTTC	CASSLVAGGPPSEQYF
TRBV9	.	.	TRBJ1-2	TGTGCCAGCAGCTCACAGGGTCGGTATGGCTACACCTTC	CASSSQGRYGYTF
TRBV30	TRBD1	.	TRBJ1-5	TGTGCCTGGAGTGTAACGACAGGGGAACAGCCCCAGCATTTT	CAWSVTTGEQPQHF
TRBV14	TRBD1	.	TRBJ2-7	TGTGCCAGCAGCCGAAAGACAGGGCGCTCCTACGAGCAGTACTTC	CASSRKTGRSYEQYF
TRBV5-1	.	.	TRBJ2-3	TGCGCCAGCAGCCAACAGGGTTCCGTTATCACAGATACGCAGTATTTT	CASSQQGSVITDTQYF
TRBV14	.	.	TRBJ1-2	TGTGCCAGCAGCCAAAAATATCAGGGCCTGCTCTATGGCTACACCTTC	CASSQKYQGLLYGYTF
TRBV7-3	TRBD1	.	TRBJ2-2	TGTGCCAGCAGCTTAGGACAGGGGGCAGGCGGGGAGCTGTTTTTT	CASSLGQGAGGELFF
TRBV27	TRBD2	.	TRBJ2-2	TGTGCCAGCAGTCTTACTAGCGGGAACAGCGGGGAGCTGTTTTTT	CASSLTSGNSGELFF
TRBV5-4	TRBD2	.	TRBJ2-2	TGTGCCAGCAGCTCCGGACTAGCGGGAGTCACCGGGGAGCTGTTTTTT	CASSSGLAGVTGELFF
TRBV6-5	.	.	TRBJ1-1	TGTGCCAGCACCCCCAGCAGGTTCGGCGCCGAAGCTTTCTTT	CASTPSRFGAEAFF
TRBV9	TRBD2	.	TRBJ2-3	TGTGCCAGCAGCGTCACCGTGGGACTAACCACAGATACGCAGTATTTT	CASSVTVGLTTDTQYF
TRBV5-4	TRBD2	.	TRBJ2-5	TGTGCCAGCAGCCGCCGGGGCGGGGGGGCCACTACAGAGACCCAGTACTTC	CASSRRGGGATTETQYF
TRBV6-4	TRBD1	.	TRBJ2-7	TGTGCCAGCAGTGAAGGACAGGGGGGATTCTACGAGCAGTACTTC	CASSEGQGGFYEQYF
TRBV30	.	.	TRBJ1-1	TGTGCCTGGAGTGTATTAGGAACAGGACGCGCGGTGAACACTGAAGCTTTCTTT	CAWSVLGTGRAVNTEAFF
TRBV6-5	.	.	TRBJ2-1	TGTGCCAGCAGCCCTAGGAACAGGGCCAATGAGCAGTTCTTC	CASSPRNRANEQFF
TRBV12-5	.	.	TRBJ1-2	TGTGCTAGTGGCCCCTCCCGGGGGAACTATGGCTACACCTTC	CASGPSRGNYGYTF
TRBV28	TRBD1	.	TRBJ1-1	TGTGCCAGTTTTACAGGGGGCAAAGCTTTCTTT	CASFTGGKAFF
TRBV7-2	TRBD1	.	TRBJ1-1	TGTGCCAGCAGCTTAGTAGGACAGGGGAACACTGAAGCTTTCTTT	CASSLVGQGNTEAFF
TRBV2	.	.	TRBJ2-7	TGTGCCAGCAGGGGGGGGTCTGGGGGCATCTACGAGCAGTACTTC	CASRGGSGGIYEQYF
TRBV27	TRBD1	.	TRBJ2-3	TGTGCCAGCAGTTTCGACAGGGGAACAGATACGCAGTATTTT	CASSFDRGTDTQYF
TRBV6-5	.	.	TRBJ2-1	TGTGCCAGCAGTTACTCCGACAGCGCAAATGAGCAGTTCTTC	CASSYSDSANEQFF
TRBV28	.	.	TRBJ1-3	TGTGCCAGCTACTCGCAAGGGGCAGGTGGAAACACCATATATTTT	CASYSQGAGGNTIYF
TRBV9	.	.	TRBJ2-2	TGTGCCAGCAGCGTTGAGTCCACCGGGGAGCTGTTTTTT	CASSVESTGELFF
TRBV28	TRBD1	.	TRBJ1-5	TGTGCCTCTAAGGGGGCGGGACAGGGTTTCTTTCAGCCCCAGCATTTT	CASKGAGQGFFQPQHF
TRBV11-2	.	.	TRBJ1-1	TGTGCCAGCAGCTTAGCCCTTCTCACTGAAGCTTTCTTT	CASSLALLTEAFF
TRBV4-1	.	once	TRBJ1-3	TGCGCCAGCAGCCAATCCCCGACAGTCTCTGGAAACACCATATATTTT	CASSQSPTVSGNTIYF
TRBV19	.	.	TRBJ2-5	TGTGCCAGTAACCCAGGTCCCGCTTATCAAGAGACCCAGTACTTC	CASNPGPAYQETQYF
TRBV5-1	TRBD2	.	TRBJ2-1	TGCGCCAGCAGCTTGTCCCTAGCGGTAAACTACAATGAGCAGTTCTTC	CASSLSLAVNYNEQFF
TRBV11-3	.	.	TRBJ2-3	TGTGCCAGCAGCTTAAGAGGGAGGAGCCCAGATACGCAGTATTTT	CASSLRGRSPDTQYF